This paragraph covers one T cell receptor beta chain sequence. Its antigen remains unknown. These data are taken from a study of T cell repertoires in cytomegalovirus infection. Study context: Through public TCR beta signatures, both CMV infection and matching HLA type were indicated. Whole-study results and caveats: Across the ex vivo response, the dominant clonotypes were HLA-C-restricted CMV-specific TCR beta clonotypes.

TCRdb re-called the reads through MiXCR, storing one row per CDR3 protein. The top ten clones hold roughly 10% of a sample with approximately 500,000 distinct CDR3 sequences, about 11% of them seen once. J gave up 7 bases and V 8 bases, and 14 bases lay outside the gene matches. Germline CDR1 SNHLY, CDR2 FYNNEI. The CDR3 is 14 amino acids. Sequenced sample: PBMCs. The origin of this receptor is a human donor in good health (CMV status not recorded). Some clones in this sample may be carry-over from other donors' samples. The rearrangement uses TRBV2 and TRBJ2-7; 7 nucleotides match TRBD2. CDR3: CASERAGVEQEQYF. CDR3 nucleotides: TGTGCCAGCGAGCGGGCGGGAGTTGAACAGGAGCAGTACTTC.